The 6 T cell receptor beta chains given below trace back to one sample, sequenced in a study of T cell clonotyping in hematopoietic cell transplantation. Time point meaning: recipient sample about 28 days before transplant, after cytoreduction. Here immunoSEQ multiplex PCR was the method, and the copy in TCRdb shows in-frame clones only, minus some. The sample shows some 49,000 clones, 85% to 90% of them seen only once. The sample consisted of peripheral blood mononuclear cells, taken before stem cell transplant. The receptors shown here come from a man between 60 and 75 years old with biphenotypic leukemia. Some clones in this sample may be carry-over from other donors' samples.

In DNA, the CDR3 is TGTGCCAGCAGTCTTGGACAGGGCAACACAGATACGCAGTATTTT. Protein sequence: CASSLGQGNTDTQYF. The chain combines TRBV11-3 with TRBJ2-3, with 8 bases fitting TRBD1. V lost 6 bases to trimming and J lost 2 bases; unmatched junction nucleotides: 7. The length of the CDR3 is 15 residues. Germline V gives CDR1 SGHNT, CDR2 YENEEA.

The rearrangement joins TRBV5-1 to TRBJ1-2; D is undetermined. The CDR3 length is 15 residues. Trimming stripped 1 base from V and 0 bases from J, with 10 bases between. Germline values: CDR1 SGHRS, CDR2 YFSETQ. The CDR3 sequence: CASSLTVDSNYGYTF. For the CDR3, the DNA is TGCGCCAGCAGCTTGACGGTAGATTCTAACTATGGCTACACCTTC. The whole variable domain, filled in from reference TRBV5-1 and TRBJ1-2, reads KAGVTQTPRYLIKTRGQQVTLSCSPISGHRSVSWYQQTPGQGLQFLFEYFSETQRNKGNFPGRFSGRQFSNSRSEMNVSTLELGDSALYLCASSLTVDSNYGYTFGSGTRLTVV.

The J gene is TRBJ1-5, the V gene TRBV6-6; the D is unclear. V lost 3 bases, J lost 4 bases, and 10 bases lay in between. Germline V gene lookup returns CDR1 MNHNY and CDR2 SVGAGI (reference sequence). The CDR3 contains 14 residues. The CDR3 spells CASSYGGPNQPQHF. The CDR3, as DNA: TGTGCCAGCAGTTATGGCGGGCCTAATCAGCCCCAGCATTTT.

The gene calls are TRBV9 and TRBJ2-2; D uncertain. With 4 bases removed from V and 3 bases from J, the gap between germline ends came to 16 bases. Germline CDR1 SGDLS, CDR2 YYNGEE. This CDR3 is 16 amino acids long. The CDR3 protein is CASSIQPRLDTGELFF. In DNA, the CDR3 is TGTGCCAGCAGCATCCAGCCCCGACTCGACACCGGGGAGCTGTTTTTT.

The chain carries TRBV30 and TRBJ1-2; D is perhaps TRBD1 (5 bases). V lost 8 bases and J 5 bases, leaving 12 bases between the germline ends. Germline loops: CDR1 GTSNPN, CDR2 SVGIG (reference sequence). The CDR3 totals 11 residues. This CDR3 reads CASTRGYGYTF. The DNA for the CDR3 is TGTGCCAGTACCCGGGGGTATGGCTACACCTTC.

The chain has TRBV5-4 and TRBJ2-5; 9 nucleotides match TRBD2. The CDR3 consists of 16 residues. The V segment lost 4 bases and the J segment 2 bases; nucleotides outside the gene matches: 9. From germline, CDR1 is SGHNT and CDR2 YYREEE (reference sequence). The CDR3 reads CASSRATSGFQETQYF. In DNA, the CDR3 is TGTGCCAGCAGCCGAGCGACTAGCGGATTTCAAGAGACCCAGTACTTC.